This T cell receptor beta chain was profiled in a study of cytomegalovirus exposure and HLA in healthy donors. Regarding this clone: Its cognate antigen is unknown.

J gave up 1 base and V 0 bases, and 5 bases lay outside the gene matches. Germline V gene data show CDR1 as SGHRS and CDR2 as YFSETQ. The CDR3 extends over 16 amino acids. Study-wide points: As was reported, the HLA-A and HLA-B alleles of most subjects were accurately predicted from TCR beta sequences. About 180 TCR beta chains were listed as cytomegalovirus-associated. In a later analysis, TCR beta V- and J-gene trimming showed a link to a missense DCLRE1C variant.

Amplification used 60 Vbeta primers and 13 Jbeta primers. Clones were read by immunoSEQ multiplex PCR, and TCRdb kept only the in-frame ones, dropping some. The sample contains 100,000 to 120,000 clones, 70% to 85% of which appear only once. The sequencing sample was made of PBMCs. The receptor was derived from a woman aged 18-29 years in good health and CMV-seronegative. The chain combines TRBV5-1 with TRBJ1-1, with 8 bases fitting TRBD1. This CDR3 reads CASSLVPGGRNTEAFF. The CDR3 DNA follows: TGCGCCAGCAGCTTGGTGCCAGGGGGCAGGAACACTGAAGCTTTCTTT.